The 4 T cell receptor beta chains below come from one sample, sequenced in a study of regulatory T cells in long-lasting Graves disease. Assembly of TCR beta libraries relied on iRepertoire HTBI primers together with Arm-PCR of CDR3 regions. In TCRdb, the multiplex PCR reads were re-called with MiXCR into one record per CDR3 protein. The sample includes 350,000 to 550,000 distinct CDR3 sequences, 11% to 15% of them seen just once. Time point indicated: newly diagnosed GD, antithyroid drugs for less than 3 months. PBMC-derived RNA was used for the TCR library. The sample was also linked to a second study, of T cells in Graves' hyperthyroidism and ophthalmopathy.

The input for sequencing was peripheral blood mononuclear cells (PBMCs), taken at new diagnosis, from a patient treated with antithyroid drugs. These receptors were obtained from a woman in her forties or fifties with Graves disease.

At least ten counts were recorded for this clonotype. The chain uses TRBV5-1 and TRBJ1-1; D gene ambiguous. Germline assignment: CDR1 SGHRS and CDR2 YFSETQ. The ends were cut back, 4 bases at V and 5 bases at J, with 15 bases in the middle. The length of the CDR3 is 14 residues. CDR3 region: CASSGLESQTEAFF. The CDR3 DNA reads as TGCGCCAGCAGCGGCCTCGAGAGCCAAACTGAAGCTTTCTTT.

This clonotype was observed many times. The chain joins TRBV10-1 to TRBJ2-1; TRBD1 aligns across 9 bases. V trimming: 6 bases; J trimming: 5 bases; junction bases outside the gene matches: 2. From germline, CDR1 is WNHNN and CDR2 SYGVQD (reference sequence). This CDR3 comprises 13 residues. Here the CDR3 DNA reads TGCGCCAGCAGCCGGGACAGGGACAATGAGCAGTTCTTC. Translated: CASSRDRDNEQFF.

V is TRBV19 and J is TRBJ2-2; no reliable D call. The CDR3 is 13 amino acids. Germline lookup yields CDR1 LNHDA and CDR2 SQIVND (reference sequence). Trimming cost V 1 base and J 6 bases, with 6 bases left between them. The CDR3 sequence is CASSIGGSGELFF. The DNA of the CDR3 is TGTGCCAGTAGTATAGGAGGCTCCGGGGAGCTGTTTTTT.

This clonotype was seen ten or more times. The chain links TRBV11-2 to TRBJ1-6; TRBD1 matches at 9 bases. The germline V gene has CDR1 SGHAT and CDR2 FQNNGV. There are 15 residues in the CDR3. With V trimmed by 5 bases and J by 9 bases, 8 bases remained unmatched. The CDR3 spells CASSPGQGRLSPLHF. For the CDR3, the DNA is TGTGCCAGCAGCCCGGGACAGGGTAGACTTTCACCCCTCCACTTT.